The 2 T cell receptor beta chains given below trace back to one sample, sequenced in a study of blood T cell repertoires in COVID-19. Clones were sequenced by immunoSEQ multiplex PCR, and TCRdb holds only the in-frame ones, with some missing. This table holds roughly 330,000 clones, approximately 89% found once. Source material: PBMCs or T cells enriched from blood (not recorded which). All receptors come from a man aged 30 to 45 who had recovered from COVID-19.

This chain joins TRBV6-5 and TRBJ2-7; D might be TRBD1 (5 bases). Germline lookup yields CDR1 MNHEY and CDR2 SVGAGI. This CDR3 region has 15 residues. The V end was cut by 0 bases, the J end by 0 bases, with 9 bases between. The DNA of the CDR3 is TGTGCCAGCAGTTACTCGACAGCAGACTCCTACGAGCAGTACTTC. It translates to CASSYSTADSYEQYF.

On this clone: Other DNA sequences in the same sample also yield this CDR3. The chain is built from TRBV15 and TRBJ2-7, with 7 positions matching TRBD1. CDR3 size: 14 residues. V trimming: 6 bases; J trimming: 1 base; junction bases outside the gene matches: 6. The germline gives CDR1 LNHNV, CDR2 YYDKDF (reference sequence). The CDR3 loop is CATSTYRGSYEQYF. CDR3 in DNA: TGTGCCACCAGTACCTACAGGGGTTCCTACGAGCAGTACTTC.